One sample yielded the 29 T cell receptor beta chains listed below, sequenced in a study of monozygotic twins with inflammatory bowel disease. With the 5' RACE reads reprocessed, TCRdb shows one record per CDR3 protein and no DNA. Here the sample table reports more than 95,000 distinct CDR3 sequences. The specimen sequenced was blood. The receptors come from a human donor with ulcerative colitis or Crohn's disease, or a healthy co-twin of an affected twin (not recorded which).

V gene TRBV7-2 combines with J gene TRBJ2-7. The CDR3 is made up of 15 amino acids. CDR1 and CDR2 (germline): SGHTA, FQGNSA. This CDR3 reads CASSLAVLAPTEQYF.

The chain recombines TRBV5-1 with TRBJ2-7; the D call from TCRdb, TRBD1, cannot be confirmed without DNA. The CDR3 contains 15 residues. Germline lookup yields CDR1 SGHRS and CDR2 YFSETQ. CDR3 amino acids: CASSPAGWPAYEQYF. Together with reference TRBV5-1 and TRBJ2-7, the CDR3 gives the full variable domain: KAGVTQTPRYLIKTRGQQVTLSCSPISGHRSVSWYQQTPGQGLQFLFEYFSETQRNKGNFPGRFSGRQFSNSRSEMNVSTLELGDSALYLCASSPAGWPAYEQYFGPGTRLTVT.

This chain connects TRBV7-9 to TRBJ2-2; the TCRdb D gene call, TRBD1, has no DNA to confirm it. Per the germline V gene, CDR1 is SEHNR and CDR2 is FQNEAQ (reference sequence). The CDR3 has 15 amino acids. This CDR3 reads CASTAHENPTGELFF.

The rearrangement uses TRBV12-3 or TRBV12-4 and TRBJ2-7; the D call of TRBD1 rests on TCRdb alone, since no DNA is present to check it. The CDR3 totals 12 residues. The CDR3 reads CASSIRGHEQYF.

V usage is TRBV6-2 or TRBV6-3 and J usage is TRBJ2-1; TCRdb designates TRBD1, a call that cannot be tested without DNA. The germline CDR1 and CDR2 sequences are MNHEY and SVGEGT. The CDR3 has 12 amino acids. This CDR3 is CASSYSSTGEFF.

This chain uses TRBV24-1 with TRBJ2-1. The CDR3 runs 13 residues. Germline V gene lookup returns CDR1 KGHDR and CDR2 SFDVKD. CDR3 amino acids: CATSDPLYNEQFF.

This chain uses TRBV5-6 with TRBJ2-7. The CDR3 has 13 amino acids. CDR1 and CDR2 from the germline V gene are SGHDT and YYEEEE. CDR3 in amino acids: CASGKTVSYEQYF. The variable domain in full, completed from reference TRBV5-6 and TRBJ2-7, reads DAGVTQSPTHLIKTRGQQVTLRCSPKSGHDTVSWYQQALGQGPQFIFQYYEEEERQRGNFPDRFSGHQFPNYSSELNVNALLLGDSALYLCASGKTVSYEQYFGPGTRLTVT.

The chain employs TRBV6-5 and TRBJ2-1; the D call of TRBD2 rests on TCRdb alone, since no DNA is present to check it. Germline V gives CDR1 MNHEY, CDR2 SVGAGI. The CDR3 is made up of 16 amino acids. The CDR3 here is CASSYFGTSGYNEQFF.

CDR3 sequence: CASSLRGGFMGSSYNEQFF. The chain carries TRBV7-3 and TRBJ2-1; TCRdb gives TRBD2 as the D gene, but with no DNA this cannot be confirmed. Germline values: CDR1 SGHTA, CDR2 FQGTGA. The CDR3 totals 19 residues.

The chain has TRBV7-2 and TRBJ1-6; with no DNA, the TCRdb D assignment of TRBD1 cannot be verified. The CDR3 has 15 amino acids. Germline CDR1 is SGHTA and CDR2 is FQGNSA. CDR3 amino acids: CASSLLGTGGSPLHF.

This sequence joins TRBV29-1 and TRBJ2-3; TCRdb's D call of TRBD1 is untestable without DNA. The germline gives CDR1 SQVTM, CDR2 ANQGSEA. This CDR3 region has 13 residues. CDR3 residues: CSVEVQGGDTQYF.

The gene calls are TRBV12-3 or TRBV12-4 and TRBJ2-5; TCRdb gives TRBD2 as the D gene, but with no DNA this cannot be confirmed. This CDR3 has 16 amino acids. This CDR3 is CASSLFSGGNQETQYF.

This chain uses TRBV9 with TRBJ2-1. Looked up from germline, CDR1 is SGDLS and CDR2 is YYNGEE. The CDR3 has 13 residues. CDR3 region: CASSVFVSNEQFF.

CDR3: CASRGQGLNTEAFF. V gene TRBV6-1 combines with J gene TRBJ1-1; TCRdb picks TRBD1, but there is no DNA to check that call. Germline CDR1 and CDR2: MNHNS and SASEGT. This CDR3 has 14 residues.

This sequence joins TRBV6-5 and TRBJ2-7; with no DNA, the TCRdb D assignment of TRBD1 cannot be verified. This CDR3 has 16 residues. Germline V gene sequence: CDR1 MNHEY, CDR2 SVGAGI. CDR3 residues: CASSYRASSYSYEQYF.

The V call is TRBV15, the J call TRBJ2-1; there is no DNA to check the TCRdb D call of TRBD1. Germline loops: CDR1 LNHNV, CDR2 YYDKDF (reference sequence). The CDR3 contains 15 residues. CDR3 sequence reads: CAIRRPQGEDNEQFF. The full variable domain, rest sourced from reference TRBV15 and TRBJ2-1, is DAMVIQNPRYQVTQFGKPVTLSCSQTLNHNVMYWYQQKSSQAPKLLFHYYDKDFNNEADTPDNFQSRRPNTSFCFLDIRSPGLGDTAMYLCAIRRPQGEDNEQFFGPGTRLTVL.

CDR3 sequence: CASSEGQGNTGELFF. The gene calls are TRBV7-6 and TRBJ2-2; the D call of TRBD1 rests on TCRdb alone, since no DNA is present to check it. Germline lookup yields CDR1 SGHVS and CDR2 FNYEAQ. The length of the CDR3 is 15 residues.

This chain links TRBV4-3 with TRBJ2-7. CDR1 is LGHNA and CDR2 is YSLEER in the germline V gene. This CDR3 spans 15 amino acids. The CDR3 reads CASSQDQGSIYEQYF.

The gene calls are TRBV3-1 and TRBJ1-5. There are 15 residues in the CDR3. Germline CDR1 LGHDT, CDR2 YNNKEL (reference sequence). CDR3 loop: CASSPFGGGNQPQHF. Filled out from reference TRBV3-1 and TRBJ1-5, the complete variable domain reads DTAVSQTPKYLVTQMGNDKSIKCEQNLGHDTMYWYKQDSKKFLKIMFSYNNKELIINETVPNRFSPKSPDKAHLNLHINSLELGDSAVYFCASSPFGGGNQPQHFGDGTRLSIL.

This rearrangement joins TRBV7-2 to TRBJ2-4; TCRdb's assignment of TRBD1 cannot be checked, as there is no DNA. The CDR3 spans 16 residues. Germline V lookup: CDR1 SGHTA, CDR2 FQGNSA. CDR3 sequence: CASSPDRVRAKNMQYF.

The CDR3 protein is CASSYSAGRNGYTF. The rearrangement links TRBV6-5 to TRBJ1-2; TCRdb gives TRBD1 as the D gene, but with no DNA this cannot be confirmed. The V gene's germline CDR1 is MNHEY and CDR2 SVGAGI. CDR3 length equals 14 residues.

The rearrangement links TRBV3-1 to TRBJ2-1. The germline gives CDR1 LGHDT, CDR2 YNNKEL (reference sequence). The CDR3 runs to 16 residues. The CDR3 loop reads CASSQDPQLLHNEQFF.

V usage is TRBV11-3 and J usage is TRBJ2-2. Per germline, CDR1 SGHNT and CDR2 YENEEA. This CDR3 is 13 amino acids long. The CDR3: CASSREDTGELFF. Together with reference TRBV11-3 and TRBJ2-2, the CDR3 gives the full variable domain: EAGVVQSPRYKIIEKKQPVAFWCNPISGHNTLYWYLQNLGQGPELLIRYENEEAVDDSQLPKDRFSAERLKGVDSTLKIQPAELGDSAVYLCASSREDTGELFFGEGSRLTVL.

This chain's CDR3 is CASSPAISTDTQYF. The genes are TRBV7-6 and TRBJ2-3. CDR3 size: 14 residues. Germline-derived CDR1 and CDR2 are SGHVS and FNYEAQ.

The chain joins TRBV20-1 to TRBJ1-2; the TCRdb D gene call, TRBD1, has no DNA to confirm it. This CDR3 has 13 residues. In germline, CDR1 is DFQATT, CDR2 SNEGSKA (reference sequence). CDR3 loop: CSATDRGDYGYTF.

This chain connects TRBV4-3 to TRBJ2-1; as DNA is missing, the TRBD2 call by TCRdb cannot be tested. Germline V gene lookup returns CDR1 LGHNA and CDR2 YSLEER. This CDR3 contains 15 residues. CDR3 loop: CASSQDTSGINEQFF.

The chain uses TRBV5-1 and TRBJ2-3; TCRdb calls TRBD2, which cannot be checked without DNA. The V gene's germline CDR1 is SGHRS and CDR2 YFSETQ. CDR3 size: 12 residues. CDR3 protein: CASSLPADTQYF.

The gene calls are TRBV7-9 and TRBJ1-4; TCRdb reports TRBD1, a call that lacks DNA to check it against. Looked up from germline, CDR1 is SEHNR and CDR2 is FQNEAQ (reference sequence). There are 13 residues in the CDR3. The CDR3 here is CASSSGPNEKLFF.

V gene TRBV12-3 or TRBV12-4 combines with J gene TRBJ1-2; TCRdb selects TRBD1, and the lack of DNA leaves this call unchecked. The length of the CDR3 is 15 residues. The CDR3: CASSSRTGGRNGYTF.